This T cell receptor beta chain was captured in a study of siplizumab effects on memory and regulatory T cells. CDR1 LNHNV and CDR2 YYDKDF come from the germline V gene (reference sequence). The CDR3 is 14 residues long. Trimming at V came to 3 bases and at J to 7 bases, leaving 4 bases not matched to a gene. Sequenced by immunoSEQ multiplex PCR; TCRdb stores in-frame clones only, minus some. The sample has around 72,000 clones; less than 95% are singletons. This receptor was obtained from a human donor in good health. Sequenced: CD8+ T cells sorted from blood. V gene TRBV15 combines with J gene TRBJ2-1, with 9 bases fitting TRBD1. Here the CDR3 reads CATSSLGQGNEQFF. CDR3 nucleotides: TGTGCCACCAGCAGCCTCGGACAGGGGAATGAGCAGTTCTTC.